This T cell receptor (beta chain) was captured by sequencing in a study of T-cell memory formation after mild COVID-19. Study observations and caveats: The study detected some responding clones in pre-infection memory, suggesting cross-reactive memory joined. Clones contracting across day 15 to 85 had a balanced CD4/CD8 profile; later expanding clones leaned CD4+.

One entry per CDR3 protein, called by TCRdb with MiXCR from the 5' RACE reads. The data show about 260,000 distinct CDR3 sequences, 16% seen once. Details on this clonotype: The antigen is undetermined.

V lost 3 bases and J 5 bases, leaving 6 bases between the germline ends. CDR3 length: 12 amino acids. Germline CDR1 SGHAT, CDR2 FQNNGV. The chain carries TRBV11-2 and TRBJ2-3; no clear D. The sequence was collected from a young man who had mild COVID-19 (a few samples of this study predate the infection). Cell type and time point are not known. The sample was PBMCs or a T cell subset sorted from them (not recorded which). CDR3 protein: CASSFGLDTQYF. CDR3 coding DNA: TGTGCCAGCAGCTTCGGGCTAGATACGCAGTATTTT.